The TCR beta chain described here comes from a study of cytomegalovirus exposure and HLA in healthy donors (dated 2017 in TCRdb). Turning to the overall study: In an earlier analysis of around 540 of the donors, 276 Gb of sequence data and approximately 120 million unique TCR beta sequences from about 179 million T cells were reported. Class I and class II HLA loci were covered by the typing at four-digit resolution. Roughly 5 DR-DQ haplotypes were handled as single units for association and clustering because linkage in the cohort was strong. Alongside the repertoire data, information on donor age, sex, ethnicity and CMV serostatus was compiled. The study was designed to test whether signatures of past pathogen exposure could be identified by cataloging public T cell receptors. The number of typed donors differed by locus: about 620-630 for A, B, C, DRB1 and DQB1; about 520 for DQA1; 606 for DPA1; and approximately 450 for DPB1. The study profiled the T cell repertoires of hundreds of subjects by immunosequencing and related them to cytomegalovirus serostatus. An early release covering about 600 HLA-typed donors comprised approximately 290 gigabases of sequencing data and tens of millions of unique TCR sequences. To predict cytomegalovirus infection status, the study combined high-throughput TCR immunosequencing, statistical association of individual TCRs with disease status, and machine learning. In the later analysis, no new phenotypic data were used to find candidate immune exposures; instead, reliance was placed on TCR beta sequences and their occurrence across donors. Every repertoire in the discovery cohort had been generated on one and the same sequencing platform. Besides the first cohort of about 730 subjects, a separate validation cohort made up of over 100 different subjects was used. A later analysis re-examined previously published TCR beta repertoires from about 700 donors and added high-resolution HLA genotyping to investigate patterns of TCR occurrence. Of the roughly 420 genotyped donors, 75% to 85% were placed in the genetic ancestry cluster associated with self-reported Caucasian donors. To decide whether each TCR beta V gene segment behaved as functional or pseudogenic, an earlier analysis of approximately 620 of the donors relied on high-throughput TCR beta sequencing. Among some 410 genotyped donors of the cohort, an average of about 240,000 unique TCR beta nucleotide sequences were sequenced per donor, roughly 18% of them non-productive. A later genetic analysis used genome-wide SNP genotypes for about 60% of the roughly 700 donors, treating that subset as a discovery cohort. The study at large found these results: It was suggested by the authors that the approach could potentially be generalized to other disease states and immunological phenotypes. Roughly uniform sequencing depth across donors was assumed in presence/absence analyses, although this assumption may not hold. A cluster of highly shared sequence variants was judged likely to be a technical artifact of the sequencing pipeline. The cohort was sequenced for TCR beta chains only, and without alpha or paired-chain data the features that could be detected were limited. Because HLA typing was unavailable for some donors at each locus, only the typed subset was used in association tests. Most TCR sequences were seen in very few donors, while some public TCRs were found in many individuals. A later analysis found that most CMV-associated TCR beta chains appeared HLA-restricted, with HLA associations seemingly driven largely by CMV exposure. When HLA alleles, especially DR and DQ, strongly co-occurred, TCR associations were difficult to assign to individual alleles. Some 16 rarely observed V segments, including chromosome 9 orphons, were excluded from the earlier analysis of a few hundred of the donors because counts were too low. In vitro tests confirmed that a few of the cytomegalovirus-associated TCR beta chains recognize cytomegalovirus antigens. In the study, some 180 TCR beta chains were listed as associated with cytomegalovirus. According to a later analysis, TCR association rates differed among HLA loci, with DRB1 alleles showing the most associated TCRs and HLA-C alleles showing the fewest. Immune exposure information for the cohort was limited to CMV serostatus. The 87-base-pair reads could not distinguish some IMGT-functional V segments, including TRBV6-2 and TRBV6-3, so those segments were excluded. Several of the top co-occurrence clusters appeared to be linked to parvovirus B19, influenza, CMV and Epstein-Barr virus, according to a later analysis. In a later genetic analysis, a missense DCLRE1C variant was associated with V-gene and J-gene trimming of TCR beta chains, and the association was replicated in an independent cohort. At a false discovery rate of 0.05, a later analysis linked about 16,000 TCR beta sequences to specific HLA alleles. A further reported finding was that TCR beta sequences accurately predicted the HLA-A and HLA-B alleles for most subjects in the first cohort. Linkage disequilibrium might explain the correlated functional status among segregating V segments, but an unknown experimental factor could not be excluded. The classifier was reported to diagnose cytomegalovirus status with high specificity and sensitivity in both the original cohort and the validation cohort. A later analysis found that HLA-associated TCR beta chains were more clonally expanded and had lower generation probabilities than equally common non-associated chains. Broadly in line with IMGT annotations, most TCR beta V segments showed up in productive rearrangements about 87% or about 30% of the time in an earlier analysis of 587 of the donors. A later genetic analysis reported fewer N-insertions in productive TCRs among donors in an Asian-associated ancestry cluster than the roughly 620-donor mean.

For CDR1 and CDR2, the germline V gene lists MRHNA and SNTAGT. V and J lose 0 bases and 0 bases, and a span of 9 bases separates them. The CDR3, cysteine through phenylalanine, is 16 amino acids long. Only the CDR3 region is kept as DNA, spanning 48 bases read in frame from base 1. The cohort consisted of 666 healthy bone marrow donors. At the time of sampling, every cohort member was nominally healthy, though immune exposures that went unrecorded were likely present. CMV serostatus was recorded as positive for some 300 and negative for about half of the 666 cohort members, whereas no CMV serostatus was recorded for the donor in question. Each donor provided a peripheral blood sample, and peripheral blood mononuclear cells were used for TCR beta sequencing. The Qiagen DNeasy Blood Extraction Kit was used to extract genomic DNA from the blood cell samples. Library preparation was by the immunoSEQ multiplex PCR assay. A mixture of 60 forward primers for TCR Vbeta segments and 13 reverse primers for TCR Jbeta segments was used in the multiplex PCR. The CDR3 region of rearranged TCR beta genes was amplified from genomic DNA with a multiplex PCR assay. Amplified TCR beta libraries were sequenced as 87-base-pair reads on the Illumina HiSeq System. The study's processing was this. In a later analysis, tens of millions of unique TCR beta chains were counted across the 650 to 750 repertoires, and roughly 11 million of these chains were shared by at least two donors. Raw reads were error-corrected and collapsed into unique sequences with a nearest-neighbor algorithm that merged closely related sequences to remove PCR and sequencing errors. To assign V, D and J gene segments, CDR3 sequences were aligned to IMGT reference sequences. For a sequence to be retained, at least a six-nucleotide match to both a V gene segment and a J gene segment was required. Rearrangements were called productive when the CDR3 lacked stop codons and stayed in frame with V and J; all others were non-productive. CDR3 was defined by IMGT convention, running from the second conserved V-encoded cysteine to the conserved J-encoded phenylalanine. In an earlier analysis of around 640 of the donors, sequences lacking an unambiguous match to a single V gene segment were excluded. In an earlier analysis of around 600 of the donors, V segments were called functional above 56.7% productive rearrangements and were called segregating when the between-donor standard deviation exceeded 5%. To diagnose cytomegalovirus status from the catalog of TCR beta chain sequences, a statistical classification framework was built. In a later analysis, V and J genes were assigned by comparing TCR nucleotide sequences against IMGT/GENE-DB human TR gene sequences. The TCRdist pipeline was used in a later analysis to assign CDR3 sequences and most-parsimonious VDJ recombination scenarios. A later analysis defined each TCR beta chain by its CDR3 amino acid sequence plus V-gene family, and excluded reads lacking a unique V-gene family. As a way to deal with suspected cross-contamination and a sequencing artifact, a later analysis dropped 450 to 700 nucleotide sequences that were highly shared and had low generation probability. In a later analysis, a clonal expansion index was calculated for each public chain from normalized within-repertoire ranks of inferred template counts. In a later analysis, generation probabilities were computed with a VDJ recombination model fitted to out-of-frame rearrangements, and the resulting probabilities were checked against IGoR. A later analysis scored TCR-TCR, TCR-HLA and TCR-CMV co-occurrence with hypergeometric tests, applying a repertoire-size bias correction to TCR pairs. To estimate false discovery rates, a later analysis permuted the HLA or CMV assignments 20 times. In a later analysis, co-occurring TCRs were grouped using DBSCAN, and TCRdist sequence similarity was added for clustering within HLA-allele-positive subsets. For co-occurrence clustering, repertoires with fewer than 30,000 or more than 120,000 public chains were excluded, along with about five repertoires with anomalous nucleotide sharing. TCRdb stores this immuneACCESS table with in-frame sequences only. Part of the clones is absent; in the studies checked, under half of the shortfall reflects unresolved V genes, and no reason is known for the rest. The V and J calls and clone size were taken over from that table, and D and trimming were inferred from the DNA. This sample holds about 140,000 clones; around 72% were observed only once. Roughly 14% of the sample goes to the ten largest clones.

In regard to this clone: Its target antigen remains unknown. No qualities accompany the bases; no much larger clone lies one base away.

The rearranged chain carries TRBV6-4 and TRBJ2-1, with a weak D call of TRBD1 (6 bases match). The clonotype originates from a human donor in good health. Sequenced: PBMCs. CDR3 reads: CASSDSGHSSYNEQFF. The bases read TGTGCCAGCAGTGACTCGGGACACAGCTCCTACAATGAGCAGTTCTTC.